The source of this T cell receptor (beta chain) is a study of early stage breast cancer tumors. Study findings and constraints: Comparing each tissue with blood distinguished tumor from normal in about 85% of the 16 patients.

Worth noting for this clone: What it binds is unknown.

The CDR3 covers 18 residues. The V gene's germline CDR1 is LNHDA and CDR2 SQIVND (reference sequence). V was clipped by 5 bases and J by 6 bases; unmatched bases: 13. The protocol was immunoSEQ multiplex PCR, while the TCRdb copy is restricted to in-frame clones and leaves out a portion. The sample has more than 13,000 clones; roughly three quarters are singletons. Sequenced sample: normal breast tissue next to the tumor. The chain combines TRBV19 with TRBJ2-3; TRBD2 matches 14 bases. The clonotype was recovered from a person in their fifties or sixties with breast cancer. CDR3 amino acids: CASSAGLAGGSSVDTQYF. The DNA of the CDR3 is TGTGCCAGTAGTGCAGGACTAGCGGGGGGCAGCTCGGTGGATACGCAGTATTTT. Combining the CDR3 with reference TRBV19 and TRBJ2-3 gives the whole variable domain DGGITQSPKYLFRKEGQNVTLSCEQNLNHDAMYWYRQDPGQGLRLIYYSQIVNDFQKGDIAEGYSVSREKKESFPLTVTSAQKNPTAFYLCASSAGLAGGSSVDTQYFGPGTRLTVL.